This T cell receptor (beta chain) derives from a study of blood T cell repertoires in COVID-19 (TCRdb year 2020). Regarding the study in general: Collaborator samples came from the United States, Italy and Spain and covered acute and convalescent phases of COVID-19. The repertoires were released in a freely available public database meant as a resource for research on the immune response to SARS-CoV-2. The sample metadata nearly always contained a de-identified subject ID, COVID-19 status, age in years and sex. The samples were drawn from the first 160 participants of the ongoing ImmuneRACE study and from 1,254 subjects provided by 6 global collaborators. Where available, HLA class I and class II types were taken from metadata supplied by the sample provider and were not determined by assay-based typing. The prospective study material was composed of cDNA or gDNA derived from T cells, B-cell-depleted T cells, or PBMCs. The dataset comprised deeply sampled blood TCRbeta repertoires from subjects exposed to, actively infected with, or recovered from COVID-19. On the study overall, not on this receptor specifically: The quantity of clinical and demographic metadata differed by source and by participant and was supplied without curation.

Collaborating institutions collected whole blood in K2EDTA tubes following their own protocols. For TCRbeta analysis, collaborators shipped samples as frozen whole blood, isolated PBMCs, or DNA extracted from either of those sample types. Sequences MGHRA (CDR1) and YSYEKL (CDR2) are obtained from the germline V gene. At the junction V is shortened by 0 bases and J by 3 bases, with 11 bases in between. The CDR3 runs 16 amino acids, cysteine and phenylalanine included. Kept here is only the CDR3 DNA, which spans 48 bases and is read in frame from base 1. Concerning this clone itself: It has no known antigen specificity. Base quality data are lacking; no much larger clone is found one base away.

TCRbeta CDR3 regions were amplified from genomic DNA using the immunoSEQ Assay, a bias-controlled multiplex PCR. The original pipeline was this. The number of nucleated cells in each sample was estimated by amplification of reference gene primers within the assay. Sequence reads were collapsed and filtered to measure the absolute abundance of every unique TCRbeta CDR3 rearrangement. Productive Simpson clonality was computed per sample as the square root of Simpson's diversity index over productive rearrangements. Drawn from immuneACCESS, this table holds only the in-frame rearrangements with V and J called that TCRdb kept. Clones are partly lost; checked studies trace under half to an unresolved V gene and leave the rest unexplained. D and trimming come from the DNA, and the V and J calls and clone size come from that table. This sample gives about 48,000 clones in total; approximately 85% of them show up just once. The top ten constitute 15% to 18% of the sample.

Sequencing was performed on peripheral blood. The chain joins TRBV4-1 to TRBJ2-2; TRBD1 is perhaps the D gene, given 6 matching bases. The receptor was derived from a human donor in a cohort sampled during active COVID-19. The donor label of this sample is uncertain. The sequence in DNA is TGCGCCAGCAGCCAAGAAGGGGGTTCGTACACCGGGGAGCTGTTTTTT. This translates into CASSQEGGSYTGELFF.